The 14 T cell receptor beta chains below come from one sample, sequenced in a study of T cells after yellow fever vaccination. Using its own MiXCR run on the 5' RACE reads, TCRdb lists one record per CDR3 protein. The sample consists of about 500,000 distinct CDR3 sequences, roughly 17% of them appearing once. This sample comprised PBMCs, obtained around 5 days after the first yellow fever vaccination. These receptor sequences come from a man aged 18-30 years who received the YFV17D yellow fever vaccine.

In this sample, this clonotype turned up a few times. Written as DNA, the CDR3 is TGCGCCAGCAGCCAACAATTCGGGACAGGGGGATACGAGCAGTACTTC. Translation: CASSQQFGTGGYEQYF. The chain carries TRBV4-3 and TRBJ2-7, with TRBD1 matching 11 bases. The J segment lost 4 bases and the V segment lost 2 bases, leaving 7 bases of the junction unmatched. Germline values: CDR1 LGHNA, CDR2 YSLEER. The CDR3 is 16 residues long.

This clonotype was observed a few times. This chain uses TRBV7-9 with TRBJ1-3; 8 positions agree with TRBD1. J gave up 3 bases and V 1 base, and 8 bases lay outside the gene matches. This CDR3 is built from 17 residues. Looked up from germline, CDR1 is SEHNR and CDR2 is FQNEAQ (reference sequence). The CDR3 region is CASSLGSPGGNGNTIYF. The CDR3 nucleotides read TGTGCCAGCAGCTTAGGCTCGCCAGGGGGCAATGGAAACACCATATATTTT.

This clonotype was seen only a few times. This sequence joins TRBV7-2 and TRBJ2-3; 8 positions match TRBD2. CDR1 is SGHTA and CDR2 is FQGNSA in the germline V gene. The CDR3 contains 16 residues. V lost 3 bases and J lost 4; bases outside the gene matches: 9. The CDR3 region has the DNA TGTGCCAGCAGCTTCTCTCGGGGGGGCCGTCCAGATACGCAGTATTTT. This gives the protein CASSFSRGGRPDTQYF. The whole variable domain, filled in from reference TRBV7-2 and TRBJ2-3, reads GAGVSQSPSNKVTEKGKDVELRCDPISGHTALYWYRQSLGQGLEFLIYFQGNSAPDKSGLPSDRFSAERTGGSVSTLTIQRTQQEDSAVYLCASSFSRGGRPDTQYFGPGTRLTVL.

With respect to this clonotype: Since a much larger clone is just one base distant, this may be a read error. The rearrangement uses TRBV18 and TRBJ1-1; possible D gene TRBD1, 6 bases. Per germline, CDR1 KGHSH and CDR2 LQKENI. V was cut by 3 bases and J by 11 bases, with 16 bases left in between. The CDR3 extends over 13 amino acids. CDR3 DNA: TGTGCCAGCTCACCCTCGGACAGCCAAGGGGCTTTCTTT. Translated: CASSPSDSQGAFF.

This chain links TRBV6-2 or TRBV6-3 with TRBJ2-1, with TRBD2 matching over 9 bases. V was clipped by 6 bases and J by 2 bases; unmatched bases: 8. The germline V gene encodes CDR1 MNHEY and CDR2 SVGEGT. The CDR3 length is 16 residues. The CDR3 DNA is TGTGCCAGCAGCAACCGGCGGGGGGGCGCCTACAATGAGCAGTTCTTC. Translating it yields CASSNRRGGAYNEQFF.

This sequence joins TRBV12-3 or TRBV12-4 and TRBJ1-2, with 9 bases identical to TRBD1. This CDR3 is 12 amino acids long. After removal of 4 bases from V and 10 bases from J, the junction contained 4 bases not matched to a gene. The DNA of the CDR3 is TGTGCCAGCAGTTACAGGGGGCGAGCCTACACCTTC. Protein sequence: CASSYRGRAYTF.

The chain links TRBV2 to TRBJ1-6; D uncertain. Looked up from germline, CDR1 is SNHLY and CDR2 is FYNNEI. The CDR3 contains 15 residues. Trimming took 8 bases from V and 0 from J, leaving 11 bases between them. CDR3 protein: CASVREYSYNSPLHF. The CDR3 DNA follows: TGTGCCAGCGTGAGGGAGTACTCCTATAATTCACCCCTCCACTTT. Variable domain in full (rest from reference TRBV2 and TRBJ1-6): EPEVTQTPSHQVTQMGQEVILRCVPISNHLYFYWYRQILGQKVEFLVSFYNNEISEKSEIFDDQFSVERPDGSNFTLKIRSTKLEDSAMYFCASVREYSYNSPLHFGNGTRLTVT.

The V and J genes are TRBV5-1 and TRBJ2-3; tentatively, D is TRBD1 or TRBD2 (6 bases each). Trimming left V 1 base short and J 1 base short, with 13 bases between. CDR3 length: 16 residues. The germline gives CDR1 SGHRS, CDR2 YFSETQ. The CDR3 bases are TGCGCCAGCAGCTTGAGGTCGGGGGCGCGCACAGATACGCAGTATTTT. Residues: CASSLRSGARTDTQYF.

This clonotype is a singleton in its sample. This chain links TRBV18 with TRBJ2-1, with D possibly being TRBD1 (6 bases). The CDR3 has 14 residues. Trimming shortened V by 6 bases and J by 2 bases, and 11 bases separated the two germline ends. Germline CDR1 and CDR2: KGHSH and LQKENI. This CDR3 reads CASSGTIAYNEQFF. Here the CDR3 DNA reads TGTGCCAGCTCCGGGACAATCGCCTACAATGAGCAGTTCTTC. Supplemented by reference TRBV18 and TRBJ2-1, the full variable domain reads NAGVMQNPRHLVRRRGQEARLRCSPMKGHSHVYWYRQLPEEGLKFMVYLQKENIIDESGMPKERFSAEFPKEGPSILRIQQVVRGDSAAYFCASSGTIAYNEQFFGPGTRLTVL.

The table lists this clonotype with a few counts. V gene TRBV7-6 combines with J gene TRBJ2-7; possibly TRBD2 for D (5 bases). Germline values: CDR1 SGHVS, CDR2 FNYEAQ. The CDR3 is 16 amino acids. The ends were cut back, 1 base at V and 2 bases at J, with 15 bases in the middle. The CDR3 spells CASSLGPRGLAYEQYF. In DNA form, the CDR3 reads TGTGCCAGCAGCTTAGGACCCAGAGGGCTAGCCTACGAGCAGTACTTC.

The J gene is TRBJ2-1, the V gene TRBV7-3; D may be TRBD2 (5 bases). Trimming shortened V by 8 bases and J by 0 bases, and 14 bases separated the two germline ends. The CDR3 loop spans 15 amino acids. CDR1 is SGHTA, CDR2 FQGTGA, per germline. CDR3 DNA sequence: TGTGCCAGCGCCGCGGGTGGAAGCTCCTACAATGAGCAGTTCTTC. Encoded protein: CASAAGGSSYNEQFF.

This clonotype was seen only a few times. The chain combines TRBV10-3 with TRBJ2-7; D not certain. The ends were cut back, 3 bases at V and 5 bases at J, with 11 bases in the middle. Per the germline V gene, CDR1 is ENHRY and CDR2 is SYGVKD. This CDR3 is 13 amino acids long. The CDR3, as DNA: TGTGCCATCAGTGACACAGAACTCCACGAGCAGTACTTC. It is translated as CAISDTELHEQYF.

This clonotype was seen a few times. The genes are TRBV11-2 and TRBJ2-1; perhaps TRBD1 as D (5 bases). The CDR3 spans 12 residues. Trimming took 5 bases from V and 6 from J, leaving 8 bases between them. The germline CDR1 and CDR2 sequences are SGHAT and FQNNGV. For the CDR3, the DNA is TGTGCCAGCAGCGAAGACAGCAATGAGCAGTTCTTC. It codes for CASSEDSNEQFF. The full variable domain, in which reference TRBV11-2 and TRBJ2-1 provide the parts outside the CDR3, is EAGVAQSPRYKIIEKRQSVAFWCNPISGHATLYWYQQILGQGPKLLIQFQNNGVVDDSQLPKDRFSAERLKGVDSTLKIQPAKLEDSAVYLCASSEDSNEQFFGPGTRLTVL.

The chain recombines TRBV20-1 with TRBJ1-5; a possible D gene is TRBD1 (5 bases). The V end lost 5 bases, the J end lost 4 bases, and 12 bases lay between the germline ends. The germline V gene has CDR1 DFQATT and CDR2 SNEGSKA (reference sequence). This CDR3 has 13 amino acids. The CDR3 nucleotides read TGCAGTGCTTCCGGGACGAATAATCAGCCCCAGCATTTT. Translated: CSASGTNNQPQHF.